These T cell receptor beta chains were read from a single sample in a study of blood T cell repertoires in COVID-19. Repertoires were generated with immunoSEQ multiplex PCR, while TCRdb's copy carries only in-frame clones and drops some. The repertoire consists of over 85,000 clones, with around 85% occurring once and the leading ten covering around 12%. Sequenced: peripheral blood. The origin of the receptors is a human donor in a cohort sampled during active COVID-19. Both conserved end residues are part of each CDR3. D genes are given only for firm matches. Clone size, where shown, is once, few, many, or a class for clones that have expanded.

>-|TRBD1|TRBJ2-6|TRBV5-1
CASSPTGVSGANVLTF
TGCGCCAGCAGCCCTACAGGGGTCTCTGGGGCCAACGTCCTGACTTTC
>-|-|TRBJ2-3|TRBV11-2
CASSQMGGTTDTQYF
TGTGCCAGCAGCCAGATGGGGGGTACCACAGATACGCAGTATTTT
>-|TRBD2|TRBJ2-7|TRBV7-3
CASSLGGSSVYEQYF
TGTGCCAGCAGCTTGGGCGGGAGTAGTGTTTACGAGCAGTACTTC
>-|TRBD1|TRBJ1-1|TRBV6-6
CASSHRQGVFTEAFF
TGTGCCAGCAGTCACCGACAGGGGGTATTCACTGAAGCTTTCTTT
>-|TRBD1|TRBJ1-2|TRBV10-2
CASGDRATNYGYTF
TGCGCCAGCGGGGACAGGGCCACCAACTATGGCTACACCTTC
>-|-|TRBJ1-5|TRBV21-1
CASSAGSGQHSNQPQHF
TGTGCCAGCAGCGCGGGGTCGGGACAGCATAGCAATCAGCCCCAGCATTTT
>-|-|TRBJ1-5|TRBV3-1/TRBV3-2
CASSQASGQPIF
TGTGCCAGCAGCCAAGCCTCCGGACAGCCGATTTTT
>few|-|TRBJ1-1|TRBV10-3
CAIRPGGRGNTEAFF
TGTGCCATCAGGCCGGGAGGACGGGGGAACACTGAAGCTTTCTTT
>once|-|TRBJ2-7|TRBV28
CASSPESSYEQYF
TGTGCCAGCAGCCCTGAGAGCTCCTACGAGCAGTACTTC
>-|-|TRBJ2-1|TRBV5-4
CASSPPVLGRYNEQFF
TGTGCCAGCAGCCCCCCGGTTCTGGGCCGTTACAATGAGCAGTTCTTC
>once|-|TRBJ1-1|TRBV4-3
CASSQKSGGGTEAFF
TGCGCCAGCAGCCAAAAATCTGGGGGGGGCACTGAAGCTTTCTTT
>-|-|TRBJ2-7|TRBV6-5
CASRADYPRYEQYF
TGTGCCAGCAGGGCGGACTACCCAAGGTACGAGCAGTACTTC
>-|-|TRBJ2-5|TRBV27
CASSFGSQKTQYF
TGTGCCAGCAGTTTCGGGTCCCAAAAGACCCAGTACTTC
>-|-|TRBJ2-3|TRBV4-1
CASSHGGWSPGRTDTQYF
TGCGCCAGCAGCCATGGGGGCTGGAGCCCGGGACGCACAGATACGCAGTATTTT
>-|TRBD2|TRBJ2-1|TRBV7-2
CASSLDGTTLSNEQFF
TGTGCCAGCAGCTTAGATGGGACTACACTTAGTAATGAGCAGTTCTTC
>-|TRBD2|TRBJ2-5|TRBV7-2
CASSFSGRGSTQYF
TGTGCCAGCAGCTTTAGCGGGAGGGGGTCGACCCAGTACTTC
>once|-|TRBJ1-5|TRBV15
CATSRVGGYQPQHF
TGTGCCACCAGCAGAGTGGGGGGTTATCAGCCCCAGCATTTT
>-|-|TRBJ1-5|TRBV10-3
CAISDGGVSNQPQHF
TGTGCCATCAGTGACGGGGGGGTCTCAAATCAGCCCCAGCATTTT
>-|TRBD2|TRBJ2-7|TRBV6-4
CASSDSTSGGEQYF
TGTGCCAGCAGTGACTCGACTAGCGGGGGCGAGCAGTACTTC
>-|TRBD1|TRBJ1-1|TRBV7-2
CASSSGQGVVAFF
TGTGCCAGCAGCTCGGGCCAGGGGGTGGTAGCTTTCTTT
>-|-|TRBJ1-4|TRBV5-1
CASSLSGEQATNEKLFF
TGCGCCAGCAGCTTGTCAGGGGAGCAAGCAACTAATGAAAAACTGTTTTTT
>-|-|TRBJ2-2|TRBV4-3
CASSQQGLSGELFF
TGCGCCAGCAGCCAACAGGGTTTGTCCGGGGAGCTGTTTTTT
>-|-|TRBJ2-7|TRBV5-8
CASSLAGTSFYEQYF
TGTGCCAGCAGCTTGGCCGGGACATCTTTCTACGAGCAGTACTTC
>once|-|TRBJ2-2|TRBV9
CASSVVPSPNTGELFF
TGTGCCAGCAGCGTAGTTCCTAGCCCGAACACCGGGGAGCTGTTTTTT
>-|TRBD2|TRBJ2-3|TRBV19
CASSYASGGFTDTQYF
TGTGCCAGTAGTTACGCTAGCGGGGGTTTCACAGATACGCAGTATTTT
>-|-|TRBJ2-1|TRBV7-2
CASSSSWSSYNEQFF
TGTGCCAGCAGCTCTAGCTGGAGCTCCTACAATGAGCAGTTCTTC
>once|TRBD1|TRBJ2-1|TRBV5-4
CASSLGGQGAHNEQFF
TGTGCCAGCAGCTTGGGGGGCCAGGGGGCCCACAATGAGCAGTTCTTC
>-|TRBD1|TRBJ2-3|TRBV2
CASSERGTGGSTDTQYF
TGTGCCAGCAGTGAACGGGGGACAGGGGGTAGCACAGATACGCAGTATTTT
>-|TRBD2|TRBJ2-2|TRBV6-5
CASRDSGTGELFF
TGTGCCAGCAGGGATAGCGGGACCGGGGAGCTGTTTTTT
>-|-|TRBJ2-1|TRBV29-1
CSVDPQRSHNEQFF
TGCAGCGTTGATCCCCAGCGTTCCCACAATGAGCAGTTCTTC
>-|TRBD2|TRBJ2-7|TRBV30
CAWSTSGYSYEQYF
TGTGCCTGGAGTACTAGCGGGTACTCCTACGAGCAGTACTTC
>-|-|TRBJ2-7|TRBV4-1
CASSQDRMVAVEQYF
TGCGCCAGCAGCCAAGATAGGATGGTAGCTGTCGAGCAGTACTTC
>-|-|TRBJ1-1|TRBV19
CASSRRGITEAFF
TGTGCCAGTAGCCGTCGGGGTATCACTGAAGCTTTCTTT
>once|-|TRBJ2-7|TRBV4-3
CASSPRSGEQYF
TGCGCCAGCAGCCCTCGGTCGGGGGAGCAGTACTTC
>-|TRBD1|TRBJ1-2|TRBV6-2/TRBV6-3
CASSLQGDGYTF
TGTGCCAGCAGCCTCCAGGGGGATGGCTACACCTTC
>-|TRBD1|TRBJ1-1|TRBV11-2
CASSLAGTGVFGTEAFF
TGTGCCAGCAGCTTAGCCGGGACAGGGGTGTTCGGCACTGAAGCTTTCTTT
>-|TRBD2|TRBJ2-5|TRBV7-6
CASSSLPRLTGGETQYF
TGTGCCAGCAGCTCACTACCGCGACTGACGGGAGGAGAGACCCAGTACTTC
>-|TRBD2|TRBJ2-1|TRBV7-3
CASSLAGALYNEQFF
TGTGCCAGCTCCCTAGCGGGAGCTCTCTACAATGAGCAGTTCTTC
>few|-|TRBJ1-5|TRBV12-3/TRBV12-4
CASSFSVNQPQHF
TGTGCCAGCAGTTTTTCAGTCAATCAGCCCCAGCATTTT
>-|-|TRBJ2-7|TRBV9
CASSVEGRLSGDEQYF
TGTGCCAGCAGCGTAGAGGGACGGCTCTCGGGGGACGAGCAGTACTTC
>-|-|TRBJ1-1|TRBV20-1
CSASFGAGTEAFF
TGCAGTGCTAGTTTTGGGGCAGGCACTGAAGCTTTCTTT
>few|-|TRBJ1-5|TRBV30
CAWSPSNQPQHF
TGTGCCTGGAGCCCCTCCAATCAGCCCCAGCATTTT
>-|-|TRBJ1-2|TRBV5-5
CASSLATASYGYTF
TGTGCCAGCAGCTTGGCGACAGCCTCCTATGGCTACACCTTC
>few|TRBD2|TRBJ2-5|TRBV9
CASSVGFGGGAGETQYF
TGTGCCAGCAGCGTAGGGTTTGGCGGGGGGGCCGGGGAGACCCAGTACTTC
>once|-|TRBJ1-2|TRBV5-1
CASSLPLVPGEGRMGYTF
TGCGCCAGCAGCTTGCCACTCGTTCCGGGGGAAGGGAGGATGGGCTACACCTTC
>-|-|TRBJ1-1|TRBV19
CASSMIQGKTEAFF
TGTGCCAGTAGTATGATCCAGGGAAAGACTGAAGCTTTCTTT
>-|TRBD1|TRBJ1-2|TRBV6-6
CASTNRDRGHYGYTF
TGTGCCAGCACTAACCGGGACAGGGGGCACTATGGCTACACCTTC
>once|TRBD2|TRBJ2-3|TRBV5-1
CASKASSGGRNTQYF
TGCGCCAGCAAGGCCTCTAGCGGGGGGCGTAATACGCAGTATTTT
>once|TRBD1|TRBJ1-5|TRBV9
CASSRQGDSNQPQHF
TGTGCCAGCAGCCGTCAGGGGGATAGCAATCAGCCCCAGCATTTT
>-|TRBD1|TRBJ1-1|TRBV5-4
CASSSPTGEMNTEAFF
TGTGCCAGCAGCTCTCCGACAGGGGAAATGAACACTGAAGCTTTCTTT
>-|TRBD1|TRBJ2-2|TRBV6-2/TRBV6-3
CASSETGPPTGELFF
TGTGCCAGCAGCGAGACAGGGCCCCCCACCGGGGAGCTGTTTTTT
>-|TRBD2|TRBJ2-7|TRBV9
CASSPRGENSYEQYF
TGTGCCAGCAGCCCCCGGGGGGAAAACTCCTACGAGCAGTACTTC